The T cell receptor beta chain under discussion was sequenced for a study of T cells in Graves' hyperthyroidism and ophthalmopathy. Newly diagnosed hyperthyroidism patients aged 18 to 65 years had disease lasting under 2 months. Patients were excluded for uncontrolled infection, other autoimmune disease, pregnancy or lactation. Points from the study as a whole: Ophthalmopathy cases were set apart from stable hyperthyroidism by a 13 V-J model. Blood also showed most of the thyroid clonotypes that were expanded above 0.001.

Germline V CDR1 and CDR2: MNHGY, SVAAGI. The V and J ends lost 3 bases and 3 bases, in that order; junction bases with no gene match: 10. The CDR3 is 16 amino acids. RNA transcripts were the template for amplifying TCR beta CDR3 regions. During a first-round RT-PCR of the TCR CDR3, the HTBI primer set was used. TCRdb redid the calling of the multiplex PCR reads with MiXCR, one entry per CDR3 protein. This sample carries a few hundred thousand distinct CDR3 sequences, around 15% of them seen once, and the ten largest clones take 30% to 35%. This clonotype was recorded a few times. What it binds is not known.

The sequence was obtained from a woman between 50 and 59 years old with Graves' hyperthyroidism that later progressed to Graves' ophthalmopathy. The sample taken for sequencing was blood. The V gene is TRBV6-9, the J gene TRBJ2-7, with 8 nucleotides matching TRBD1. CDR3 residues: CASSYGTGRGFYEQYF. DNA of the CDR3: TGTGCCAGCAGTTACGGGACAGGCCGGGGGTTCTACGAGCAGTACTTC.